This TCR beta chain was retrieved from a study of shared clonotypes between healthy human individuals. Overall study: Contributing individuals were a couple of females and three males aged 18 to 49. Points from the study as a whole: Estimated richness values were generally larger in naive subsets than in memory subsets.

In regard to this clone: Its antigen is undetermined.

Adults of Caucasian background living in Nashville, Tennessee made up all donors. V was pared by 5 bases and J by 2 bases, with 16 bases between. The CDR3 sequence is 15 residues long. CDR1 is MDHEN, CDR2 SYDVKM, per germline. Authors' methods: As immunoSEQ supplied junction-only sequences (without quality scores), filtering differed. Measured with immunoSEQ multiplex PCR; TCRdb has only the in-frame clones, and not every one. The DNA was the basis for D and trimming; V, J and clone size are from that table. The table has millions of clones, 85% to 95% seen once. The TCR sequence derives from a man aged 18 to 29 in good health. Sequencing was carried out using naive CD4+ T cells sorted from blood. Regarding subset: CD45RA+ positively selected. The rearrangement uses TRBV28 and TRBJ2-7; perhaps TRBD2 as D (5 bases). The DNA for the CDR3 is TGTGCCAGCAGTCACCCCCTACTAGGGACCTACGAGCAGTACTTC. It translates to CASSHPLLGTYEQYF.